The rows below give T cell receptor beta chains drawn from one sample of a study of blood T cell repertoires in COVID-19. Sequenced by immunoSEQ multiplex PCR; TCRdb stores in-frame clones only, minus some. The sample holds around 300,000 clones, about 87% seen once. Sequenced input: PBMCs or T cells enriched from blood (not recorded which). These receptors originate from a woman aged 45-59 years who had recovered from COVID-19. CDR3s include the opening cysteine and the closing phenylalanine or tryptophan. The D gene is left open where the match is weak. Size is stated for part of the rows, as once, few or many counts, or as a class when the clone is expanded.

d_call j_call clone_size v_call cdr3_nt cdr3_aa
TRBD1 TRBJ1-5 once TRBV7-8 TGTGCCAGCAGCTTACTAGGACAGGGTAGCAATCAGCCCCAGCATTTT CASSLLGQGSNQPQHF
- TRBJ1-4 - TRBV4-2 TGTGCCAGCAGCCAAGGACAGCCTCATAATGAAAAACTGTTTTTT CASSQGQPHNEKLFF
- TRBJ2-4 - TRBV6-2/TRBV6-3 TGTGCCAGCAGTATACAGGGAGTTGGGGCCAAAAACATTCAGTACTTC CASSIQGVGAKNIQYF
- TRBJ2-4 - TRBV7-3 TGTGCCAGCAGCCCACCGGACAGCGCGGCCAAAAACATTCAGTACTTC CASSPPDSAAKNIQYF
- TRBJ1-5 once TRBV20-1 TGCAGTGCTAGTGGGACAAGCCGCAATCAGCCCCAGCATTTT CSASGTSRNQPQHF
TRBD1 TRBJ1-1 - TRBV2 TGTGCCAGCGATGGACAGGGGATGTACACTGAAGCTTTCTTT CASDGQGMYTEAFF
TRBD2 TRBJ2-1 - TRBV5-1 TGCGCCAGCAGCCTCCCGGGACTAGCCCAAACTTACCAAACGCACAATGAGCAGTTCTTC CASSLPGLAQTYQTHNEQFF
- TRBJ1-5 - TRBV27 TGTGCCAGCAGTTTATATCCGGGAGCGCAGCCCCAGCATTTT CASSLYPGAQPQHF
- TRBJ1-1 - TRBV7-2 TGTGCCAGCAGCACTAGGACACTCGGGGGCACTGAAGCTTTCTTT CASSTRTLGGTEAFF
- TRBJ1-1 - TRBV28 TGTGCCAGCAGTGAACGGCAGGGGCGCCGAAGTGGCACTGAAGCTTTCTTT CASSERQGRRSGTEAFF
- TRBJ2-3 - TRBV7-2 TGTGCCAGCAGCGGGGGCCAGTACACAGATACGCAGTATTTT CASSGGQYTDTQYF
TRBD1 TRBJ1-5 - TRBV7-8 TGTGCCAGCAGCTTAGCTCAGGGACAGGGAAGTGTTGGCAATCAGCCCCAGCATTTT CASSLAQGQGSVGNQPQHF
TRBD2 TRBJ2-7 - TRBV18 TGTGCCAGCTCGAAAGCGTCCTTGGGGGGAGGGTCATCCTACGAGCAGTACTTC CASSKASLGGGSSYEQYF
- TRBJ1-2 - TRBV6-2/TRBV6-3 TGTGCCAGCAGTTACCGCGGAACCTATGGCTACACCTTC CASSYRGTYGYTF
- TRBJ2-1 - TRBV10-3 TGTGCCATCGGGGGACAGGGGAAGCGGGAGGGCCTTAATGAGCAGTTCTTC CAIGGQGKREGLNEQFF
TRBD2 TRBJ2-1 - TRBV6-2/TRBV6-3 TGTGCCAGCAGTGACCAGACTAGCTACTACAATGAGCAGTTCTTC CASSDQTSYYNEQFF
- TRBJ2-7 - TRBV28 TGTGCCAGCAGTTTTCTCGTTTCTTACGAGCAGTACTTC CASSFLVSYEQYF
- TRBJ2-1 - TRBV30 TGTGCCTGGAGTGTAGTCGGCGGTATGAGTGAGCAGTTCTTC CAWSVVGGMSEQFF
- TRBJ1-2 few TRBV4-1 TGCGCCAGCAGCCAAGGCCGACAGTTACTTAACTATGGCTACACCTTC CASSQGRQLLNYGYTF
- TRBJ1-5 - TRBV27 TGTGCCAGCAGTCCCCTAGGACTGGTCAATCAGCCCCAGCATTTT CASSPLGLVNQPQHF
TRBD1 TRBJ1-3 - TRBV29-1 TGCAGCGTGGGACAGGGACTTCCTGGAAACACCATATATTTT CSVGQGLPGNTIYF
TRBD2 TRBJ2-7 - TRBV5-6 TGTGCCAGCAGCTTGTTTCGGTTAGCGGGAGGATATTCCGAGCAGTACTTC CASSLFRLAGGYSEQYF